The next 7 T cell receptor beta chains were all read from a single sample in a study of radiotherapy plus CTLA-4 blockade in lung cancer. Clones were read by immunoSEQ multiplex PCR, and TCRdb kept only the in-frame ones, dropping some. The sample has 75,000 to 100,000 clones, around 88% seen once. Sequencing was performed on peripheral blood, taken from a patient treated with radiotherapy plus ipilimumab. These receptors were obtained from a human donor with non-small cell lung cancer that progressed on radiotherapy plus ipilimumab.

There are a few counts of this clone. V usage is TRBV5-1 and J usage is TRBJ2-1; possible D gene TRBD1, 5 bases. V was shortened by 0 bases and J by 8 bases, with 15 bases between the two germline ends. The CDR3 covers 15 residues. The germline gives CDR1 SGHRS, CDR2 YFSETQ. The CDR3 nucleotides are TGCGCCAGCAGCTTGGGGTCAGGGAATATGGATGAGCAGTTCTTC. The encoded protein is CASSLGSGNMDEQFF.

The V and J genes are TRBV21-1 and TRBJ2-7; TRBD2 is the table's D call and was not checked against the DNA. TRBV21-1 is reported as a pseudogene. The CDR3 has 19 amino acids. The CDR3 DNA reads TGTGCCAGCAGCAATCCCAGAATCCAGACTAGCGGGACGACCTACGAGCAGTACTTC. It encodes CASSNPRIQTSGTTYEQYF.

The CDR3 DNA reads as TGCGCCAGCAGCCAGAGCCGTACGAACACCGGGGAGCTGTTTTTT. Translating it yields CASSQSRTNTGELFF. The chain links TRBV4-1 to TRBJ2-2; no definite D call. Germline CDR1 is MGHRA and CDR2 is YSYEKL. V lost 3 bases, J lost 0 bases, and 8 bases lay in between. The CDR3 spans 15 residues.

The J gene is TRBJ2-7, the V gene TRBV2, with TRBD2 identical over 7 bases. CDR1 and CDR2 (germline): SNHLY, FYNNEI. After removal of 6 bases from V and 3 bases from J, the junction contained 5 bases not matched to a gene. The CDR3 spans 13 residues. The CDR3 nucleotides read TGTGCCAGCAGGGTAGCGGGTGTCTACGAGCAGTACTTC. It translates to CASRVAGVYEQYF.

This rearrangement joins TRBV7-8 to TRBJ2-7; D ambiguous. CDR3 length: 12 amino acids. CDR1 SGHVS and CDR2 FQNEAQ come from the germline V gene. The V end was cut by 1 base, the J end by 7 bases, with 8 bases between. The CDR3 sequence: CASSLGPLEQYF. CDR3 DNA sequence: TGTGCCAGCAGCTTAGGTCCGTTGGAGCAGTACTTC.

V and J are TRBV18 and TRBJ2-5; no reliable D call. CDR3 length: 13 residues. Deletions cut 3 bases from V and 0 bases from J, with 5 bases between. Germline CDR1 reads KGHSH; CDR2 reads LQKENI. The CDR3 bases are TGTGCCAGCTCACCCGAGAACCAAGAGACCCAGTACTTC. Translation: CASSPENQETQYF. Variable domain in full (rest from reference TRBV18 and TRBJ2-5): NAGVMQNPRHLVRRRGQEARLRCSPMKGHSHVYWYRQLPEEGLKFMVYLQKENIIDESGMPKERFSAEFPKEGPSILRIQQVVRGDSAAYFCASSPENQETQYFGPGTRLLVL.

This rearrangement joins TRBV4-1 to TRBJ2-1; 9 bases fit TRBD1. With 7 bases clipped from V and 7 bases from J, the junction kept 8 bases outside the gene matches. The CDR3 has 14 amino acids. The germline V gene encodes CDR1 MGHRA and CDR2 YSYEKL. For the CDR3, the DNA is TGCGCCAGCAACCTATGGGACAGGGCGAATGAGCAGTTCTTC. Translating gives CASNLWDRANEQFF.